Presented here are 23 T cell receptor beta chains from one specimen sequenced in a study of blood T cell repertoires in COVID-19 (dated by TCRdb to the early 2020s). Library preparation was by the immunoSEQ multiplex PCR assay. In TCRdb, the immuneACCESS table is reduced to in-frame sequences with V and J assigned. These tables do not hold every clone; where another copy was compared, an unresolved V gene accounts for under half, and the others remain unexplained. This sample has about 22,000 clones in its table, and 83% of those were observed once. The ten most abundant clones make up roughly 50% of the sample. The specimen was peripheral blood. The receptors were gathered from a man aged 70-80 years with acute or convalescent COVID-19.

The rearrangement uses TRBV6-6 and TRBJ1-3; 11 nucleotides line up with TRBD1. The length of the CDR3 is 18 residues. With 7 bases clipped from V and 0 bases from J, the junction kept 11 bases outside the gene matches. Per germline, CDR1 MNHNY and CDR2 SVGAGI (reference sequence). The CDR3 spells CASTRGTGGDPSGNTIYF. The CDR3 DNA reads as TGTGCCAGCACTCGGGGGACAGGGGGAGATCCCTCTGGAAACACCATATATTTT.

The rearrangement links TRBV18 to TRBJ1-1; D is unclear. CDR3 length: 14 residues. The V end was cut by 2 bases, the J end by 0 bases, with 7 bases between. Germline lookup yields CDR1 KGHSH and CDR2 LQKENI. The chain's CDR3 is CASSPERMNTEAFF. Here the CDR3 DNA reads TGTGCCAGCTCACCAGAGAGGATGAACACTGAAGCTTTCTTT.

The chain is built from TRBV11-3 and TRBJ2-3; 8 bases are a match to TRBD2. Germline lookup yields CDR1 SGHNT and CDR2 YENEEA. With V trimmed by 5 bases and J by 5 bases, 6 bases remained unmatched. There are 14 residues in the CDR3. CDR3 nucleotides: TGTGCCAGCAGCCCCCGGGGGGGCAGAGATACGCAGTATTTT. It yields the protein CASSPRGGRDTQYF. Using reference TRBV11-3 and TRBJ2-3 for the parts outside the CDR3, the full variable domain is EAGVVQSPRYKIIEKKQPVAFWCNPISGHNTLYWYLQNLGQGPELLIRYENEEAVDDSQLPKDRFSAERLKGVDSTLKIQPAELGDSAVYLCASSPRGGRDTQYFGPGTRLTVL.

This clone was counted a single time. The chain carries TRBV5-1 and TRBJ1-1; 11 bases map to TRBD1. This CDR3 has 14 residues. CDR1 and CDR2 (germline): SGHRS, YFSETQ. The J segment lost 4 bases and the V segment lost 3 bases, leaving 2 bases of the junction unmatched. In nucleotides, the CDR3 is TGCGCCAGCAGCTCCGGGACAGGGGGCACTGAAGCTTTCTTT. As protein: CASSSGTGGTEAFF.

The rearrangement links TRBV24-1 to TRBJ2-5; D perhaps matches TRBD2 (5 bases). Deletions cut 7 bases from V and 4 bases from J, with 9 bases between. Germline values: CDR1 KGHDR, CDR2 SFDVKD. The CDR3 is 12 amino acids. CDR3 region: CATSAEGETQYF. The CDR3 DNA sequence: TGTGCCACCAGCGCTGAGGGAGAGACCCAGTACTTC.

The rearrangement links TRBV27 to TRBJ2-3; 8 nucleotides align to TRBD2. Germline V gene sequence: CDR1 MNHEY, CDR2 SMNVEV (reference sequence). The V gene end was trimmed by 4 bases and the J gene end by 5 bases; junction bases not matched to a gene: 5. The CDR3 sequence is 14 residues long. The CDR3: CASSWLAGGDTQYF. The CDR3 DNA sequence: TGTGCCAGCAGTTGGCTCGCGGGAGGAGATACGCAGTATTTT.

The chain couples TRBV2 to TRBJ2-1, with TRBD2 matching over 12 bases. The CDR3 runs 15 residues. CDR1 SNHLY and CDR2 FYNNEI come from the germline V gene. With V trimmed by 8 bases and J by 8 bases, 10 bases remained unmatched. The CDR3 DNA sequence: TGTGCCAGCCGGAGGGCTAGCGGGGGGGCCCATGAGCAGTTCTTC. Amino acid sequence: CASRRASGGAHEQFF.

CDR3 bases: TGTGCCAGCAGCCATGTCAGGGGACGGTACTCTGGAAACACCATATATTTT. Amino acids: CASSHVRGRYSGNTIYF. V usage is TRBV3-1 (or the pseudogene TRBV3-2) and J usage is TRBJ1-3, with D possibly matching TRBD1 (6 bases). V gave up 3 bases and J gave up 0 bases, with 15 bases separating them. CDR3 length: 17 residues. CDR1 LGHDT and CDR2 YNNKEL come from the germline V gene (reference sequence).

This clone was detected once. The rearrangement uses TRBV28 and TRBJ1-5; D is possibly TRBD1 (6 bases). V lost 3 bases and J 7 bases, leaving 13 bases between the germline ends. The CDR3 loop spans 14 amino acids. CDR1 is MDHEN, CDR2 SYDVKM, per germline. The DNA of the CDR3 is TGTGCCAGCAGTTTCTCGACAGGCGTCCAGCCCCAGCATTTT. Protein: CASSFSTGVQPQHF.

The chain combines TRBV3-1 (or the pseudogene TRBV3-2) with TRBJ1-4, with D maybe TRBD1 (6 bases). This CDR3 comprises 15 residues. Germline V gene sequence: CDR1 LGHDT, CDR2 YNNKEL (reference sequence). V was cut by 4 bases and J by 4 bases, with 13 bases left in between. The CDR3 DNA is TGTGCCAGCAGCCGCCGGGACACCGTTAATGAAAAACTGTTTTTT. Translated: CASSRRDTVNEKLFF.

The chain links TRBV5-5 to TRBJ2-1; 8 bases are shared with TRBD2. Germline-derived CDR1 and CDR2 are SGHKS and YYEKEE (reference sequence). CDR3 length: 15 residues. V was pared by 5 bases and J by 5 bases, with 9 bases of the junction left unmatched. The CDR3 sequence: CASRTAGAENNEQFF. CDR3 coding DNA: TGTGCCAGCAGGACAGCGGGAGCTGAGAACAATGAGCAGTTCTTC.

The V and J genes are TRBV29-1 and TRBJ1-1; 8 bases match TRBD1. Unmatched junction bases numbered 2, after V lost 7 bases and J lost 4 bases. CDR1 and CDR2 (germline): SQVTM, ANQGSEA. The CDR3 runs to 11 residues. CDR3 DNA: TGCAGCGGTGACAGGGGCACTGAAGCTTTCTTT. It specifies CSGDRGTEAFF. The complete variable domain, with remaining parts taken from reference TRBV29-1 and TRBJ1-1, reads SAVISQKPSRDICQRGTSLTIQCQVDSQVTMMFWYRQQPGQSLTLIATANQGSEATYESGFVIDKFPISRPNLTFSTLTVSNMSPEDSSIYLCSGDRGTEAFFGQGTRLTVV.

The DNA of the CDR3 is TGTGCCAGTAGTGGCGGCCTAGGGGCGGACACTGAAGCTTTCTTT. It codes for CASSGGLGADTEAFF. The chain is built from TRBV19 and TRBJ1-1; a possible D gene is TRBD1 (5 bases). Looked up from germline, CDR1 is LNHDA and CDR2 is SQIVND (reference sequence). The CDR3 sequence is 15 residues long. The V gene lost 5 bases and the J gene lost 3 bases, with 16 bases spanning the gap.

This clone showed up just a few times. The CDR3 loop is CASSRDRGLYNEQFF. In DNA form, the CDR3 reads TGTGCCAGCAGCCGGGACAGGGGGCTGTACAATGAGCAGTTCTTC. The chain joins TRBV3-1 (or the pseudogene TRBV3-2) to TRBJ2-1; 12 bases fit TRBD1. This CDR3 contains 15 residues. Germline-derived CDR1 and CDR2 are LGHDT and YNNKEL (reference sequence). With V trimmed by 4 bases and J by 4 bases, 2 bases remained unmatched.

The chain uses TRBV5-1 and TRBJ2-3; D not resolved. The ends were cut back, 6 bases at V and 1 base at J, with 6 bases in the middle. CDR3 length equals 12 residues. The germline gives CDR1 SGHRS, CDR2 YFSETQ. CDR3 nucleotide sequence: TGCGCCAGCACCCTAGGCACAGATACGCAGTATTTT. Translating gives CASTLGTDTQYF.

The chain employs TRBV7-2 and TRBJ1-5; D uncertain. The germline V gene encodes CDR1 SGHTA and CDR2 FQGNSA. V was trimmed by 5 bases and J by 6 bases, leaving 17 bases between them. CDR3 length: 15 amino acids. CDR3 sequence reads: CASSLQRGTTQPQHF. CDR3 sequence (DNA): TGTGCCAGCAGCCTCCAACGGGGTACCACTCAGCCCCAGCATTTT.

The chain carries TRBV16 and TRBJ1-3; D not certain. Trimming stripped 2 bases from V and 6 bases from J, with 14 bases between. CDR3 length: 15 residues. Looked up from germline, CDR1 is KGHSY and CDR2 is FQNENV. CDR3 DNA sequence: TGTGCCAGCAGCCAAGCAACATTGGGCCCAAACACCATATATTTT. It is translated as CASSQATLGPNTIYF. The entire variable domain, with the rest obtained from reference TRBV16 and TRBJ1-3, is as follows: GEEVAQTPKHLVRGEGQKAKLYCAPIKGHSYVFWYQQVLKNEFKFLISFQNENVFDETGMPKERFSAKCLPNSPCSLEIQATKLEDSAVYFCASSQATLGPNTIYFGEGSWLTVV.

The chain couples TRBV19 to TRBJ1-3, with D perhaps matching TRBD1 (5 bases). Deletions cut 4 bases from V and 0 bases from J, with 13 bases between. Germline assignment: CDR1 LNHDA and CDR2 SQIVND (reference sequence). The CDR3 loop spans 16 amino acids. The CDR3 DNA is TGTGCCAGTAGTAAACAGACAGTTGCCTCTGGAAACACCATATATTTT. It yields the protein CASSKQTVASGNTIYF.

The J gene is TRBJ2-6, the V gene TRBV28; 7 bases are shared with TRBD1. Trimming removed 7 bases from V and 0 bases from J; junction bases left unmatched: 6. CDR1 MDHEN and CDR2 SYDVKM come from the germline V gene. This CDR3 has 16 amino acids. The CDR3 nucleotides are TGTGCCAGCACCGGGACAGCGAGCTCTGGGGCCAACGTCCTGACTTTC. Protein: CASTGTASSGANVLTF. The whole variable domain, remainder taken from reference TRBV28 and TRBJ2-6, is DVKVTQSSRYLVKRTGEKVFLECVQDMDHENMFWYRQDPGLGLRLIYFSYDVKMKEKGDIPEGYSVSREKKERFSLILESASTNQTSMYLCASTGTASSGANVLTFGAGSRLTVL.

This chain links TRBV11-2 with TRBJ2-7, with D possibly TRBD1 on 5 matching bases. The CDR3 extends over 14 amino acids. V lost 3 bases, J lost 0 bases, and 9 bases lay in between. CDR1 is SGHAT and CDR2 is FQNNGV in the germline V gene. The CDR3 here is CASSLGHSSYEQYF. The CDR3, as DNA: TGTGCCAGCAGCTTGGGGCACAGCTCCTACGAGCAGTACTTC.

V and J are TRBV12-3 or TRBV12-4 and TRBJ2-7, with 7 positions matching TRBD1. The CDR3 runs 12 residues. Losses at the gene ends were 6 bases for V and 3 bases for J; bases not matched to a gene: 2. The CDR3 DNA follows: TGTGCCAGCAGGAGGGACAGCTACGAGCAGTACTTC. Translation gives CASRRDSYEQYF.

This chain uses TRBV27 with TRBJ2-1; TRBD2 is a possible D gene (5 bases). Germline V gene data show CDR1 as MNHEY and CDR2 as SMNVEV (reference sequence). The CDR3 length is 11 residues. Trimming removed 10 bases from V and 4 bases from J, with 8 bases in between. The DNA for the CDR3 is TGTGCCATCGGACTTTACAATGAGCAGTTCTTC. Amino acids: CAIGLYNEQFF.

This clone was seen only once. The chain carries TRBV7-6 and TRBJ1-1; D might be TRBD1 (6 bases). This CDR3 has 14 amino acids. CDR1 and CDR2 from the germline V gene are SGHVS and FNYEAQ. Trimming pared 4 bases from V and 4 bases from J, leaving 13 bases between. CDR3 region: CASSSTTGATEAFF. The CDR3 DNA sequence: TGTGCCAGCAGCTCGACGACAGGCGCCACTGAAGCTTTCTTT.